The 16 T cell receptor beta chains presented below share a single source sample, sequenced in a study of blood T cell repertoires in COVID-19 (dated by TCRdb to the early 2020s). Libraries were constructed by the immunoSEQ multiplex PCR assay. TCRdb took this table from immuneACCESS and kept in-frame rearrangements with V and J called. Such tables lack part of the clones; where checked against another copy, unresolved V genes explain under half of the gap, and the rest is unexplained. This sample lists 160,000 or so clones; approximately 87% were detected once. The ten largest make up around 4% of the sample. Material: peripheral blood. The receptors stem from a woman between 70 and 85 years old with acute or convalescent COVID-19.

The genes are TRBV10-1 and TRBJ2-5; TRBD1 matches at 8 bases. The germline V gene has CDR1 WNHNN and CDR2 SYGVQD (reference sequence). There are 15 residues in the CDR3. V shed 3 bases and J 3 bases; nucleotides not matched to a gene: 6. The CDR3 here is CASSDTGGPEETQYF. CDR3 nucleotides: TGCGCCAGCAGTGACACAGGGGGTCCCGAAGAGACCCAGTACTTC.

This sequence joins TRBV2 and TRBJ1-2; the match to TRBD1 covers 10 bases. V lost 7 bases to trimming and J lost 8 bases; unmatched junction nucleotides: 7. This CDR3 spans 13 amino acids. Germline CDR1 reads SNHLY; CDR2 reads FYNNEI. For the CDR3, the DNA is TGTGCCAGCACTTCGGACAGGGGGGTGGGCTACACCTTC. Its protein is CASTSDRGVGYTF. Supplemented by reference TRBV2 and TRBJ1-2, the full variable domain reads EPEVTQTPSHQVTQMGQEVILRCVPISNHLYFYWYRQILGQKVEFLVSFYNNEISEKSEIFDDQFSVERPDGSNFTLKIRSTKLEDSAMYFCASTSDRGVGYTFGSGTRLTVV.

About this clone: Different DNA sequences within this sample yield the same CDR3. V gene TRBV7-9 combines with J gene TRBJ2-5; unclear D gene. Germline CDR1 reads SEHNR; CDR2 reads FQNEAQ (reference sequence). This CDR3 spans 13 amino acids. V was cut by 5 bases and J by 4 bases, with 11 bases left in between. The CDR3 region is CASSPRGPETQYF. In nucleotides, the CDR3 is TGTGCCAGCAGCCCAAGAGGTCCAGAGACCCAGTACTTC. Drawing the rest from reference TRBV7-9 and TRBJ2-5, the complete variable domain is DTGVSQNPRHKITKRGQNVTFRCDPISEHNRLYWYRQTLGQGPEFLTYFQNEAQLEKSRLLSDRFSAERPKGSFSTLEIQRTEQGDSAMYLCASSPRGPETQYFGPGTRLLVL.

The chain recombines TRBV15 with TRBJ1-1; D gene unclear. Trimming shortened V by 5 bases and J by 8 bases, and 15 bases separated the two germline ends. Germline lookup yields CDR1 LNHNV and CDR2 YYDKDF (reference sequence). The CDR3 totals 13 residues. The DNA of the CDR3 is TGTGCCACCAGCTCACCGGGGTTCAGGGAAGCTTTCTTT. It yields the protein CATSSPGFREAFF.

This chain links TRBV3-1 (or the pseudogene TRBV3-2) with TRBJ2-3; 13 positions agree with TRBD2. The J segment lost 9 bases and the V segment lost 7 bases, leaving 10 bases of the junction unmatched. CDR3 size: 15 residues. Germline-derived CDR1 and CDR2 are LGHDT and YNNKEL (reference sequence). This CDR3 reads CASKPTGLAGDTQYF. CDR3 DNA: TGTGCCAGCAAGCCTACCGGACTAGCGGGAGACACGCAGTATTTT.

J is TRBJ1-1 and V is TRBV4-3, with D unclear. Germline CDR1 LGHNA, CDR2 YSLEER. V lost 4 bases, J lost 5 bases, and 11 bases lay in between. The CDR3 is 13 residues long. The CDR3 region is CASSPYFETEAFF. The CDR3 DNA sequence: TGCGCCAGCAGCCCGTATTTCGAGACTGAAGCTTTCTTT.

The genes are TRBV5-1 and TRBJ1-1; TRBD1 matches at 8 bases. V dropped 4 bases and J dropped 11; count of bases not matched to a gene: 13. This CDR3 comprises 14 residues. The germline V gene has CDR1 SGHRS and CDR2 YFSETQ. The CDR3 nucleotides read TGCGCCAGCAGCCCCGGGACAGGTAAACTTGGCGCTTTCTTT. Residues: CASSPGTGKLGAFF.

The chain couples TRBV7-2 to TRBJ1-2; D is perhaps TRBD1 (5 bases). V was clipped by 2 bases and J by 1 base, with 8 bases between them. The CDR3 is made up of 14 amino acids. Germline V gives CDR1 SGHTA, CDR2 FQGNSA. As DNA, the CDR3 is TGTGCCAGCAGCTTACAGGGCCTTAACTATGGCTACACCTTC. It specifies CASSLQGLNYGYTF.

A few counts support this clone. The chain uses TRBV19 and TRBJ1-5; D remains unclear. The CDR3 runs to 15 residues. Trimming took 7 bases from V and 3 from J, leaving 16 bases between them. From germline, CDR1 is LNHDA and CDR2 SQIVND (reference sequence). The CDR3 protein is CASKLRGGNNQPQHF. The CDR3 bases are TGTGCCAGTAAATTACGGGGAGGAAACAATCAGCCCCAGCATTTT.

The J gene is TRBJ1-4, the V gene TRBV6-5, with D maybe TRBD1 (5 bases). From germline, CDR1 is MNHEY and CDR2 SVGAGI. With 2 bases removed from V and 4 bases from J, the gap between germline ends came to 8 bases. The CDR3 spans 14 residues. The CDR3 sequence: CASSYRDYNEKLFF. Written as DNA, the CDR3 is TGTGCCAGCAGTTACAGGGACTATAATGAAAAACTGTTTTTT.

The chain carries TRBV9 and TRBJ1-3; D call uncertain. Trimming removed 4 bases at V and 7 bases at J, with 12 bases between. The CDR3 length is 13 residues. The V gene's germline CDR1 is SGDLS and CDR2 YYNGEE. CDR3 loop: CASSSSSGNTIYF. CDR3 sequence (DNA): TGTGCCAGCAGCAGCTCCTCGGGGAACACCATATATTTT.

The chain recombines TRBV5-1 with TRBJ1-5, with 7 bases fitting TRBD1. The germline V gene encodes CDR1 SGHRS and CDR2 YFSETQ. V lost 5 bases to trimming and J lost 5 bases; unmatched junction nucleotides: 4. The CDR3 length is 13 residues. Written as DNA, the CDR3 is TGCGCCAGCAGACAGGGGTGGGATCAGCCCCAGCATTTT. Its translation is CASRQGWDQPQHF. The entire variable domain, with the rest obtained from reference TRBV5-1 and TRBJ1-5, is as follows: KAGVTQTPRYLIKTRGQQVTLSCSPISGHRSVSWYQQTPGQGLQFLFEYFSETQRNKGNFPGRFSGRQFSNSRSEMNVSTLELGDSALYLCASRQGWDQPQHFGDGTRLSIL.

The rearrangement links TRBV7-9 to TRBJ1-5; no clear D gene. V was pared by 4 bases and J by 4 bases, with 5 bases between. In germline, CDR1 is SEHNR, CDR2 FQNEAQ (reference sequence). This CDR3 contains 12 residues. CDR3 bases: TGTGCCAGCAGCTCCTTAAATCAGCCCCAGCATTTT. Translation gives CASSSLNQPQHF.

The CDR3 loop reads CALRAGGTDTQYF. The CDR3 DNA sequence: TGTGCCCTGCGCGCGGGGGGCACAGATACGCAGTATTTT. V gene TRBV19 combines with J gene TRBJ2-3; 7 positions agree with TRBD2. Germline assignment: CDR1 LNHDA and CDR2 SQIVND (reference sequence). The CDR3 runs to 13 residues. Germline trimming cut 11 bases from V and 1 base from J; bases unmatched to any gene: 6.

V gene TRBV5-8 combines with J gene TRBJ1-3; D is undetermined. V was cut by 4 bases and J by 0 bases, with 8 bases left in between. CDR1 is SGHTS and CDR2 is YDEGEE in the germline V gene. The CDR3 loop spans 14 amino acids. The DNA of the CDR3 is TGTGCCAGCAGCATGCTAGACTCTGGAAACACCATATATTTT. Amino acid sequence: CASSMLDSGNTIYF.

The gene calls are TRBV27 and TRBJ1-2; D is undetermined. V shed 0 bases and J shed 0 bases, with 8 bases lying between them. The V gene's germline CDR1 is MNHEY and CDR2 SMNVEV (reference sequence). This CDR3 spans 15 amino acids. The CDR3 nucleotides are TGTGCCAGCAGTTTATCGGGCAGTGCTAACTATGGCTACACCTTC. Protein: CASSLSGSANYGYTF.